The present T cell receptor (beta chain) was sequenced within a study of regulatory T cells in long-lasting Graves disease. The time point: persistent/refractory GD, antithyroid drugs over 5 years with positive TRAb. There was RNA extracted from PBMCs, and the TCR library was made from it. Study results and limitations: Samples came from peripheral blood alone, without thyroid tissue.

Relying on iRepertoire HTBI primers and Arm-PCR of CDR3 regions, the team built TCR beta libraries. TCRdb used MiXCR to reprocess the multiplex PCR reads, holding one entry per CDR3 protein. The sample consists of 450,000 or so distinct CDR3 sequences, around a fifth of them appearing once. With 4 bases removed from V and 4 bases from J, the gap between germline ends came to 13 bases. The CDR3 sequence is 15 residues long. From germline, CDR1 is SNHLY and CDR2 FYNNEI. This clonotype was counted at least ten times. The antigen remains unidentified. The sequence was obtained from a female donor with Graves disease. Sequences were derived from peripheral blood mononuclear cells (PBMCs), sampled when the disease was refractory, from a patient treated with antithyroid drugs. The chain joins TRBV2 to TRBJ2-2; TRBD1 is a possible D gene (7 bases). CDR3 loop: CASSGAGGSTGELFF. CDR3 nucleotide sequence: TGTGCCAGCAGTGGGGCAGGGGGGTCCACCGGGGAGCTGTTTTTT.